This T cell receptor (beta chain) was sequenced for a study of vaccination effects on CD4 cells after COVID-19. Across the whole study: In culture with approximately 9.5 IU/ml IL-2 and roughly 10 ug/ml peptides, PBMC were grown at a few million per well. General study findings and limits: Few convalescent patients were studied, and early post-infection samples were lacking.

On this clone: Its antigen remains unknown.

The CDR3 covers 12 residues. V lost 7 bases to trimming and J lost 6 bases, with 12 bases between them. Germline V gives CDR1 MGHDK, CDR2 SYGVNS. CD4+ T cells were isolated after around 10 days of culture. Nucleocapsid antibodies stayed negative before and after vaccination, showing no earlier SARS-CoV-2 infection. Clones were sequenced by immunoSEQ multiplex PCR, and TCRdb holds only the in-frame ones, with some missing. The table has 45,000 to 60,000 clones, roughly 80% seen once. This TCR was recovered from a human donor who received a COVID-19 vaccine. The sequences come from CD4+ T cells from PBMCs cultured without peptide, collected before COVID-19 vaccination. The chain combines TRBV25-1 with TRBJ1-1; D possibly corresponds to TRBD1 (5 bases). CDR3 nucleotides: TGTGCCAGCAAGGGAGGGGCCGCTGAAGCTTTCTTT. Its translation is CASKGGAAEAFF.